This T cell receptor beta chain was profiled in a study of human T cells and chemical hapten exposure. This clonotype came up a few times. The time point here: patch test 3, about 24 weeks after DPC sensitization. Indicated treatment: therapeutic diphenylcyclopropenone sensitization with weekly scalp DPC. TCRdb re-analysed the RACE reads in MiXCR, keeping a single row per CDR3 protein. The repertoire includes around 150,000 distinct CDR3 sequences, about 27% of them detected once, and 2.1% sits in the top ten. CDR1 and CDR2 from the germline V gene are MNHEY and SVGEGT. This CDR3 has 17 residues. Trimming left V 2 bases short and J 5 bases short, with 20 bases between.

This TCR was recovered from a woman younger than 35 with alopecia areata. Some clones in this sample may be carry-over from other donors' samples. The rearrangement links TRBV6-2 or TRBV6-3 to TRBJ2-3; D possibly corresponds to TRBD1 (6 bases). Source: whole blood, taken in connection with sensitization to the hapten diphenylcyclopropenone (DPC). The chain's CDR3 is CASSYESSAGARDTQYF. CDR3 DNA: TGTGCCAGCAGTTACGAATCGAGTGCAGGGGCGAGAGATACGCAGTATTTT.